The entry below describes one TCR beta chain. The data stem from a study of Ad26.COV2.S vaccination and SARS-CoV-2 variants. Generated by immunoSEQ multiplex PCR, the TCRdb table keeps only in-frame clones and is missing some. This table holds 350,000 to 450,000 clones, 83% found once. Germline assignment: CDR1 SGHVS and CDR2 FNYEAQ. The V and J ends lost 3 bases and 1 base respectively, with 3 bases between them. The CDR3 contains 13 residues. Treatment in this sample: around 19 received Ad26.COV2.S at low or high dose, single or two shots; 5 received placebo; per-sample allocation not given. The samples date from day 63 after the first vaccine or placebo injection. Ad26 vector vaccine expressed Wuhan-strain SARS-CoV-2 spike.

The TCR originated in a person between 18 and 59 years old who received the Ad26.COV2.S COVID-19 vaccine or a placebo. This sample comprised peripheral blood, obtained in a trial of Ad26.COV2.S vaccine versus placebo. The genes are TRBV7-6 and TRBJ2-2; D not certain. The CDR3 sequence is CASSFLNTGELFF. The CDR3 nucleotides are TGTGCCAGCAGCTTCTTGAACACCGGGGAGCTGTTTTTT.